A selection of T cell receptor beta chains follows, all from one sample in a study of T cells in Graves' hyperthyroidism and ophthalmopathy. TCRdb called the multiplex PCR reads again in MiXCR, with one record for every CDR3 protein. The sample gives around 610,000 distinct CDR3 sequences, under 15% of which show up once; roughly 4.3% is in the top ten. Sequencing input: blood. These TCRs come from a woman in her forties with Graves' ophthalmopathy. Both conserved end residues are part of each CDR3. D genes are given only for firm matches. Clone size, where shown, is once, few, many, or a class for clones that have expanded.

cdr3_length j_call d_call v_call clone_size cdr3_nt cdr3_aa
14 TRBJ2-5 TRBD1 TRBV27 many TGTGCCAGCAGTATAACAGGGGGCCGAGAGACCCAGTACTTC CASSITGGRETQYF
17 TRBJ2-7 TRBD2 TRBV11-2 few TGTGCCAGCAGCCGACTAGCGGGAGCCCGATCCAGCTACGAGCAGTACTTC CASSRLAGARSSYEQYF
15 TRBJ2-2 TRBD2 TRBV6-1 . TGTGCCAGCAAAAATCAGCGGGACAACACCGGGGAGCTGTTTTTT CASKNQRDNTGELFF
15 TRBJ1-3 TRBD1 TRBV12-3/TRBV12-4 many TGTGCCAGCAGGACTCGGACAGGGACTGGAAACACCATATATTTT CASRTRTGTGNTIYF
12 TRBJ1-1 TRBD1 TRBV7-2 many TGTGCCAGCAGCCCTGACAGGGCTGAAGCTTTCTTT CASSPDRAEAFF
13 TRBJ1-1 . TRBV12-3/TRBV12-4 many TGTGCCAGCAGTTTACCGCCAGGACCTGAAGCTTTCTTT CASSLPPGPEAFF
17 TRBJ1-5 TRBD1 TRBV25-1 many TGTGCCAGCAGTGAATGGGGATCAGGGGGAGACAATCAGCCCCAGCATTTT CASSEWGSGGDNQPQHF
15 TRBJ2-7 . TRBV20-1 many TGCAGTGCTAGAGGGTCCCGGGACAATCCGTACGAGCAGTACTTC CSARGSRDNPYEQYF
13 TRBJ1-6 . TRBV7-2 many TGTGCCAGCAGCTTAGTGGATCGGGAACCCCTCCACTTT CASSLVDREPLHF
13 TRBJ1-2 . TRBV7-9 many TGTGCCAGCAGGGGAGAGTTTGAAGATGGCTACACCTTC CASRGEFEDGYTF
15 TRBJ2-5 TRBD2 TRBV19 many TGTGCCAGTAGTCTCTCTGGGACTAGCGCAGAGACCCAGTACTTC CASSLSGTSAETQYF
13 TRBJ2-7 TRBD2 TRBV29-1 many TGCAGCGTGGGGAGCGGGAGTCATCGTGAGCAGTACTTC CSVGSGSHREQYF
14 TRBJ2-5 . TRBV28 . TGTGCCAGCAATCCATGGCGGGAAGAAGAGACCCAGTACTTC CASNPWREEETQYF
15 TRBJ2-5 TRBD2 TRBV28 many TGTGCCAGCAGTTCTAGCGGGAGGGCCCCGGAGACCCAGTACTTC CASSSSGRAPETQYF
14 TRBJ1-2 . TRBV14 many TGTGCCAGCAGCCAATGGGGGGACCGCAATGGCTACACCTTC CASSQWGDRNGYTF
14 TRBJ2-7 . TRBV19 many TGTGCCAGTAGTACGGGACCCCTGATGGGTGAGCAGTACTTC CASSTGPLMGEQYF
13 TRBJ1-1 . TRBV20-1 many TGCAGTGCTAGATGGCGGACGAACACTGAAGCTTTCTTT CSARWRTNTEAFF
17 TRBJ1-6 . TRBV27 . TGTGCCAGCAAGTCAGGGACACTCATGTTCCGAAATTCACCCCTCCACTTT CASKSGTLMFRNSPLHF
21 TRBJ2-6 TRBD1 TRBV7-4 many TGTGCCAGCAGCGGAGGACAGGGAAGTTTACTGTCCCAATCTGGGGCCAACGTCCTGACTTTC CASSGGQGSLLSQSGANVLTF
15 TRBJ2-7 . TRBV7-2 many TGTGCCAGCAGCTTCTTTGGGGAAGCCTCCTACGAGCAGTACTTC CASSFFGEASYEQYF
15 TRBJ2-2 . TRBV27 . TGTGCCAGCAGGCGCCCCGGGCCTAACACCGGGGAGCTGTTTTTT CASRRPGPNTGELFF
14 TRBJ2-5 . TRBV29-1 once TGCAGCGTTGTACCCACAGGGCTCCAAGAGACCCAGTACTTC CSVVPTGLQETQYF
12 TRBJ2-5 . TRBV28 many TGTGCCAGCAGTCTCTCCGAAGAGACCCAGTACTTC CASSLSEETQYF
15 TRBJ2-7 . TRBV28 many TGTGCCAGCAGTCCCGGACAGAGATCCTCCTACGAGCAGTACTTC CASSPGQRSSYEQYF
14 TRBJ2-4 . TRBV28 many TGTGCCAGCAGTATCCGACGAGGAGGGGACATTCAGTACTTC CASSIRRGGDIQYF
14 TRBJ2-5 TRBD2 TRBV27 . TGTGCCAGCCGTCTAGCGGGAGGGGTGGAGACCCAGTACTTC CASRLAGGVETQYF
13 TRBJ2-7 . TRBV20-1 . TGCAGTGCTCTAAAAGAGACTAGGTACGAGCAGTACTTC CSALKETRYEQYF
15 TRBJ1-5 TRBD1 TRBV6-2/TRBV6-3 . TGTGCCAGCAGTCGGGACAGGGACATCATCCAGCCCCAGCATTTT CASSRDRDIIQPQHF
14 TRBJ1-5 . TRBV6-1 . TGTGCCAGCAGAAGGTCGGGGGTTAATCAGCCCCAGCATTTT CASRRSGVNQPQHF
14 TRBJ2-7 TRBD2 TRBV20-1 many TGCAGTGCTAGCACGGAAGCGGGAGCCTACGAGCAGTACTTC CSASTEAGAYEQYF
12 TRBJ2-7 TRBD1 TRBV7-2 many TGTGCCAGCAGCTTTTCAGGGGGCGAGCAGTACTTC CASSFSGGEQYF
14 TRBJ2-5 TRBD2 TRBV20-1 many TGCAGTGCTTCTAGCGGGAGGGCCTTAGAGACCCAGTACTTC CSASSGRALETQYF
14 TRBJ1-3 . TRBV12-3/TRBV12-4 many TGTGCCAGCAGTTTTAGTTCGGCTGGAAACACCATATATTTT CASSFSSAGNTIYF
18 TRBJ2-7 . TRBV15 . TGTGCCACCAGCAACGGTTGGGGAGCGGCGTTAAGCTCCTACGAGCAGTACTTC CATSNGWGAALSSYEQYF
15 TRBJ1-5 . TRBV6-2/TRBV6-3 many TGTGCCAGCAGTTCCTTGACAGCTAGCAATCAGCCCCAGCATTTT CASSSLTASNQPQHF
13 TRBJ1-1 . TRBV12-3/TRBV12-4 many TGTGCCAGCAGTCCCGGGACTTTTGACCAAGCTTTCTTT CASSPGTFDQAFF
15 TRBJ2-5 TRBD2 TRBV4-1 many TGCGCCAGCAGCCCACGGAATAGCGGGAGGGAGACCCAGTACTTC CASSPRNSGRETQYF
16 TRBJ1-5 . TRBV12-3/TRBV12-4 many TGTGCCAGCAGCCCTGTAGGGGACACGATCAATCAGCCCCAGCATTTT CASSPVGDTINQPQHF